This T cell receptor (beta chain) emerged from a study of shared clonotypes between healthy human individuals. The study drew all its donors from Caucasian adults living in Nashville, Tennessee. With regard to this clone: As yet, its antigen is unknown.

Profiling relied on immunoSEQ multiplex PCR, and the TCRdb table lists in-frame clones only, not all of them. The sample holds about 230,000 clones, 65% seen once. Trimming removed 1 base from V and 1 base from J, with 9 bases in between. The V gene's germline CDR1 is LGHNA and CDR2 YSLEER. This CDR3 is 15 amino acids long. Study-level points and caveats: What rarefaction showed was incomplete sorted-subset sequencing despite large depth.

The V call is TRBV4-3, the J call TRBJ2-3, with D perhaps matching TRBD2 (5 bases). This TCR was sampled from a man between 25 and 39 years old in good health. The sequenced sample was memory CD4+ T cells sorted from blood. Subset: CD45RA-negative fraction. This chain's CDR3 is CASSQGLAGTDTQYF. In nucleotides, the CDR3 is TGCGCCAGCAGCCAAGGGCTAGCAGGCACAGATACGCAGTATTTT.